The clone carrying this T cell receptor (beta chain) came up a few times. This entry comes from a study of human T cells and chemical hapten exposure. Time point reported: pre-sensitization, week 0. As to treatment: therapeutic diphenylcyclopropenone sensitization with weekly scalp DPC. Using its own MiXCR run on the RACE reads, TCRdb lists one record per CDR3 protein. The sample shows tens of thousands of distinct CDR3 sequences, around 13% of them seen only once. The CDR3 totals 13 residues. Germline loops: CDR1 MNHEY, CDR2 SVGAGI. V shed 5 bases and J shed 9 bases, with 14 bases lying between them. This sequence was found in a woman aged 50 to 60 with alopecia areata. Some clones in this sample may be carry-over from other donors' samples. The sample in question was whole blood, obtained in connection with sensitization to the hapten diphenylcyclopropenone (DPC). The chain joins TRBV6-5 to TRBJ2-1; D is unresolved. The CDR3 bases are TGTGCCAGCAGTGCTACTGAAGGCGCTGAGCAGTTCTTC. This sequence encodes CASSATEGAEQFF.